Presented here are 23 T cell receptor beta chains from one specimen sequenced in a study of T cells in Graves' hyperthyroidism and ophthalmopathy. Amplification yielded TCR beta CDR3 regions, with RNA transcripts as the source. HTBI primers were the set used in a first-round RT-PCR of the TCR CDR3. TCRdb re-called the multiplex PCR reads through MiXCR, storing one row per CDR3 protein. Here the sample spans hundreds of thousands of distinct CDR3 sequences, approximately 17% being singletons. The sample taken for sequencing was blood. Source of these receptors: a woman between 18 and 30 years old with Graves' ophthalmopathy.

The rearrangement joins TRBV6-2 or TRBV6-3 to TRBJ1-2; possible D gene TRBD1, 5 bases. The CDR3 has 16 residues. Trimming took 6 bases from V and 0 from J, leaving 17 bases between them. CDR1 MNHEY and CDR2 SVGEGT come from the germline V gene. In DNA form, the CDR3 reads TGTGCCAGCAGAGACCTTGGGACCGGGGCTAACTATGGCTACACCTTC. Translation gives CASRDLGTGANYGYTF.

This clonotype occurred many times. The CDR3 nucleotides are TGTGCCAGCAGCTCACGGTTTGATTGGGGGGCGAGCACAGATACGCAGTATTTT. Translating gives CASSSRFDWGASTDTQYF. J is TRBJ2-3 and V is TRBV11-2, with D perhaps being TRBD1 or TRBD2 (6 bases each). V gave up 4 bases and J gave up 0 bases, with 20 bases separating them. CDR1 and CDR2 from the germline V gene are SGHAT and FQNNGV. This CDR3 has 18 amino acids.

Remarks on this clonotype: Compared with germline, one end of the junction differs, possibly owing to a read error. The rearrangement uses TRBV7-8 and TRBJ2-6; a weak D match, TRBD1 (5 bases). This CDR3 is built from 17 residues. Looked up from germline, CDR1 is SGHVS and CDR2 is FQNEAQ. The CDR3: CASSASARSSGANALTF. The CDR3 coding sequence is TGTGCCAGCAGCGCCTCAGCGCGGAGCTCTGGGGCCAACGCCCTGACTTTC.

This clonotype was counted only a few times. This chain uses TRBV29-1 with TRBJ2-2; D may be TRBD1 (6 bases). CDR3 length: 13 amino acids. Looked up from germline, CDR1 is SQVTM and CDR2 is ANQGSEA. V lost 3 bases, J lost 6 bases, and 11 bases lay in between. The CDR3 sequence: CSVDPAGAGELFF. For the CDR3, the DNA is TGCAGCGTTGACCCCGCAGGGGCCGGGGAGCTGTTTTTT.

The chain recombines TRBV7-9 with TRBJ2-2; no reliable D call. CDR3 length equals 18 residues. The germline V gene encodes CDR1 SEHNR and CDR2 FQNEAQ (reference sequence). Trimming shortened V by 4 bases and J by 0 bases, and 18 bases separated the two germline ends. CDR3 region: CASSSRLPLAANTGELFF. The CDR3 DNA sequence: TGTGCCAGCAGCTCACGACTGCCTCTTGCGGCGAACACCGGGGAGCTGTTTTTT.

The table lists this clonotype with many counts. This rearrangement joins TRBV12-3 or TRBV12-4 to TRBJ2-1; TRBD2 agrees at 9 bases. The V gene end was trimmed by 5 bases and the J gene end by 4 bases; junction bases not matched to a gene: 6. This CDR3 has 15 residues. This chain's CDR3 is CASSPGLAPYNEQFF. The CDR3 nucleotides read TGTGCCAGCAGTCCAGGACTAGCGCCGTACAATGAGCAGTTCTTC.

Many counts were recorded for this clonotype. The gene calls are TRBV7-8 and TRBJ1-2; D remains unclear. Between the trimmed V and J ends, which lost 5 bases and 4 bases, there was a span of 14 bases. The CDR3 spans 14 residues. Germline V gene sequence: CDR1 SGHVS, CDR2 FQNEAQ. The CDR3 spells CASSPLNNPYGYTF. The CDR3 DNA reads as TGTGCCAGCAGCCCCCTCAACAACCCCTATGGCTACACCTTC.

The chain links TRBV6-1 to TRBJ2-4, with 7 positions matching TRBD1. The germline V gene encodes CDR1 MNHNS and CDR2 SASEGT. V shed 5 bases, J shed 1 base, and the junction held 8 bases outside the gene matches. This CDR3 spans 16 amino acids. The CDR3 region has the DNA TGTGCCAGCAGTACCAGACAGGGCCTGGCCAAAAACATTCAGTACTTC. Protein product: CASSTRQGLAKNIQYF.

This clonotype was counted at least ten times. CDR3 DNA sequence: TGCAGCGCGGGCGAACCGAACACTGAAGCTTTCTTT. Its protein is CSAGEPNTEAFF. This chain connects TRBV29-1 to TRBJ1-1; D is ambiguous. Germline V lookup: CDR1 SQVTM, CDR2 ANQGSEA. V lost 7 bases to trimming and J lost 1 base, with 10 bases between them. The CDR3 runs to 12 residues.

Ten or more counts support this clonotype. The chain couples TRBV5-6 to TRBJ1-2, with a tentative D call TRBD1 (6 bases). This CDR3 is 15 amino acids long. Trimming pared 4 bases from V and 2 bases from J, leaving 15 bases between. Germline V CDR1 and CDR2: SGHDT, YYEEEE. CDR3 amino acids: CASSVGQGRNYGYTF. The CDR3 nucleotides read TGTGCCAGCAGCGTGGGTCAGGGGCGAAACTATGGCTACACCTTC.

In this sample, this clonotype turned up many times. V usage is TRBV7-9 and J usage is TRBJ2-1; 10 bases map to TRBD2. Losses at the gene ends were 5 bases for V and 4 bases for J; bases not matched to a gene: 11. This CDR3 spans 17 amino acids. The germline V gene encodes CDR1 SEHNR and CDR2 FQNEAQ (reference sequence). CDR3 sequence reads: CASSPTSGTSEYNEQFF. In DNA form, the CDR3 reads TGTGCCAGCAGCCCCACCTCCGGGACTAGCGAATACAATGAGCAGTTCTTC.

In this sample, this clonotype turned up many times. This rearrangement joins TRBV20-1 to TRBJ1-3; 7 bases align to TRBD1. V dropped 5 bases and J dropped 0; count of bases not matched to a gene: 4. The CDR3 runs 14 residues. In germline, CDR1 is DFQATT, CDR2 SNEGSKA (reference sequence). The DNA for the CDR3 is TGCAGTGCTGAGACAGGGCGCTCTGGAAACACCATATATTTT. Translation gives CSAETGRSGNTIYF.

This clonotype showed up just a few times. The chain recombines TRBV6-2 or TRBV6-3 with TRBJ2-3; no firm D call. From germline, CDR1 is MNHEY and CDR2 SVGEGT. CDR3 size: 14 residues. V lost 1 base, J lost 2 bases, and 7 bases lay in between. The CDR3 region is CASSYYVYTDTQYF. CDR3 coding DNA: TGTGCCAGCAGTTACTACGTTTACACAGATACGCAGTATTTT.

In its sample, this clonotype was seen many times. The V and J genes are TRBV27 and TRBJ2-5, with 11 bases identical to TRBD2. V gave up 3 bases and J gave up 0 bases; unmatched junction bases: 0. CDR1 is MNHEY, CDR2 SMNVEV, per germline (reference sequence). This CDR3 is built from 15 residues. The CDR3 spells CASSFSGGDQETQYF. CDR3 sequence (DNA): TGTGCCAGCAGTTTTAGCGGGGGGGACCAAGAGACCCAGTACTTC.

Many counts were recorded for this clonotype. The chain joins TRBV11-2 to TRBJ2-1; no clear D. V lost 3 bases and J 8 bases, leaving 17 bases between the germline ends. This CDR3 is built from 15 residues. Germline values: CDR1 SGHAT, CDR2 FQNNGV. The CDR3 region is CASSFLSRGIDEQFF. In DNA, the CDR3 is TGTGCCAGCAGCTTTCTCAGTAGAGGAATTGATGAGCAGTTCTTC.

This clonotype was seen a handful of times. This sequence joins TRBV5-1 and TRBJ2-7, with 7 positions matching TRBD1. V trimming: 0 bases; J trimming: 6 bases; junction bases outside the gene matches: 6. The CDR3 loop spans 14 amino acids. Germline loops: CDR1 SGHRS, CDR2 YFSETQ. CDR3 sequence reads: CASSLGYRGFEQYF. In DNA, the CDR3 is TGCGCCAGCAGCTTGGGGTACAGGGGATTCGAGCAGTACTTC.

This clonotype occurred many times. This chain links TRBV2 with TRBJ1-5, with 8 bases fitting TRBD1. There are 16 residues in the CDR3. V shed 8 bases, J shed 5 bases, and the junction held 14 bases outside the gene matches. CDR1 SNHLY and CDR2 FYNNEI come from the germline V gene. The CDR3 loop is CASLLGVGTGYQPQHF. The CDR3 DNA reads TGTGCCAGCCTCCTGGGAGTGGGGACAGGTTATCAGCCCCAGCATTTT. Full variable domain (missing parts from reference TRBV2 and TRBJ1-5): EPEVTQTPSHQVTQMGQEVILRCVPISNHLYFYWYRQILGQKVEFLVSFYNNEISEKSEIFDDQFSVERPDGSNFTLKIRSTKLEDSAMYFCASLLGVGTGYQPQHFGDGTRLSIL.

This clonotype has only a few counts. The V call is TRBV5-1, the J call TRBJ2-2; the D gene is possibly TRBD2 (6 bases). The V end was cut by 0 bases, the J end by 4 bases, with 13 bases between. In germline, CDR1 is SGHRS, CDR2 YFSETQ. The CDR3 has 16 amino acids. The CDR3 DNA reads TGCGCCAGCAGCTTGGGGCCGGGGGACGGCACCGGGGAGCTGTTTTTT. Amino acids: CASSLGPGDGTGELFF.

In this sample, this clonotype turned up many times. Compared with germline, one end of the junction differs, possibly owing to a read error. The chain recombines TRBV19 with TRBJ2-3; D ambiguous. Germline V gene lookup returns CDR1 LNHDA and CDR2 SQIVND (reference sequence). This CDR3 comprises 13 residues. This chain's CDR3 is CASSMGSTDTQYF. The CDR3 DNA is TGTGCCAGCAGTATGGGTAGCACAGATACGCAGTATTTT.

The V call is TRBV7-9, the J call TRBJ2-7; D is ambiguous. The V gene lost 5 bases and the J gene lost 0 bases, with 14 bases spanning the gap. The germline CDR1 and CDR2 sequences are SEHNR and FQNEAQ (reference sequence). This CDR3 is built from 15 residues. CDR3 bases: TGTGCCAGCAGCCATACTCGAGGAGCCTCCTACGAGCAGTACTTC. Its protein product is CASSHTRGASYEQYF. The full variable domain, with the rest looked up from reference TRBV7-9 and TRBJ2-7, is DTGVSQNPRHKITKRGQNVTFRCDPISEHNRLYWYRQTLGQGPEFLTYFQNEAQLEKSRLLSDRFSAERPKGSFSTLEIQRTEQGDSAMYLCASSHTRGASYEQYFGPGTRLTVT.

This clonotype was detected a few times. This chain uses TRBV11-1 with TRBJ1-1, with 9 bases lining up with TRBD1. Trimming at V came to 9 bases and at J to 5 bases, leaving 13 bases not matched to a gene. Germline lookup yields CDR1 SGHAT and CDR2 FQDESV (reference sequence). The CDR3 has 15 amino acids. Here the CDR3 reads CASKERGQGRTEAFF. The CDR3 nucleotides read TGTGCCAGTAAGGAAAGGGGACAGGGTAGGACTGAAGCTTTCTTT.

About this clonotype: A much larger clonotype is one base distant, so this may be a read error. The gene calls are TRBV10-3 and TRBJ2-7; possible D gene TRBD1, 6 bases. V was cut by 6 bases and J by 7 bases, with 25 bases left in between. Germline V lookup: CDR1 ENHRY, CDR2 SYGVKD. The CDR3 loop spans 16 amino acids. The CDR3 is CAISYTQQGSGGEQYF. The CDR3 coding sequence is TGTGCCATCAGCTACACCCAACAGGGAAGCGGTGGTGAGCAGTACTTC.

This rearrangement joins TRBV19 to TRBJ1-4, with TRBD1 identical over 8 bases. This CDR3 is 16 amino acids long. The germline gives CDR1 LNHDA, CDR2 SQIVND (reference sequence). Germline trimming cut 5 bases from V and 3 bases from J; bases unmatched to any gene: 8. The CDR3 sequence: CASSVSTGEANEKLFF. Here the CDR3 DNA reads TGTGCCAGTAGTGTTTCGACAGGGGAAGCTAATGAAAAACTGTTTTTT.